These 26 T cell receptor beta chains were sequenced from one sample in a study of blood T cell repertoires in COVID-19. Clones were sequenced by immunoSEQ multiplex PCR, and TCRdb holds only the in-frame ones, with some missing. The repertoire has around 160,000 clones, over 75% of them found once; the top ten carry 4.5% to 7.5%. The specimen sequenced was PBMCs or T cells enriched from blood (not recorded which). Receptor source: a man in his forties who had recovered from COVID-19.

The rearrangement joins TRBV5-1 to TRBJ1-1; TRBD1 matches 11 bases. With 4 bases clipped from V and 7 bases from J, the junction kept 3 bases outside the gene matches. Germline V gene lookup returns CDR1 SGHRS and CDR2 YFSETQ. The CDR3 length is 13 residues. CDR3: CASSLGQGVEAFF. CDR3 DNA: TGCGCCAGCAGCCTGGGACAGGGGGTTGAAGCTTTCTTT.

V gene TRBV5-4 combines with J gene TRBJ2-4, with a weak D call TRBD1 (5 bases). The germline gives CDR1 SGHNT, CDR2 YYREEE (reference sequence). The CDR3 sequence is 15 residues long. Trimming removed 9 bases at V and 0 bases at J, with 16 bases between. In DNA, the CDR3 is TGTGCCACCGGAACAGGCGACCTAGCCAAAAACATTCAGTACTTC. This gives the protein CATGTGDLAKNIQYF.

In this sample, this clone turned up a few times. The chain joins TRBV9 to TRBJ2-3; D may be TRBD2 (6 bases). Germline CDR1 is SGDLS and CDR2 is YYNGEE. V was pared by 3 bases and J by 0 bases, with 11 bases between. The CDR3 is 15 amino acids. In nucleotides, the CDR3 is TGTGCCAGCAGCGGACTAGGCGGTAGCACAGATACGCAGTATTTT. It translates to CASSGLGGSTDTQYF.

This clone has only one observation. The chain is built from TRBV7-3 and TRBJ2-6; 9 positions match TRBD1. The CDR3 sequence is 19 residues long. Germline trimming cut 4 bases from V and 0 bases from J; bases unmatched to any gene: 10. The V gene's germline CDR1 is SGHTA and CDR2 FQGTGA. This CDR3 is CASSSNAGQGFSGANVLTF. As DNA, the CDR3 is TGTGCCAGCAGCTCAAACGCGGGACAGGGATTCTCTGGGGCCAACGTCCTGACTTTC.

V usage is TRBV7-3 and J usage is TRBJ2-3; TRBD1 aligns across 8 bases. V was pared by 3 bases and J by 6 bases, with 8 bases of the junction left unmatched. CDR1 and CDR2 (germline): SGHTA, FQGTGA. This CDR3 spans 15 amino acids. CDR3 amino acids: CASSFSAGGSDTQYF. DNA of the CDR3: TGTGCCAGCAGCTTTTCCGCAGGGGGCTCGGATACGCAGTATTTT.

V is TRBV4-1 and J is TRBJ1-5, with a possible D match to TRBD1 (6 bases). This CDR3 comprises 14 residues. Between the trimmed V and J ends, which lost 5 bases and 5 bases, there was a span of 13 bases. Germline CDR1 reads MGHRA; CDR2 reads YSYEKL. The DNA for the CDR3 is TGCGCCAGCAGCGTACCGGGACAATATCAGCCCCAGCATTTT. Its translation: CASSVPGQYQPQHF.

The chain links TRBV30 to TRBJ1-5; TRBD1 agrees at 8 bases. The CDR3 is 14 residues long. V dropped 1 base and J dropped 3; count of bases not matched to a gene: 2. Looked up from germline, CDR1 is GTSNPN and CDR2 is SVGIG (reference sequence). This CDR3 reads CAWSGTGNNQPQHF. CDR3 nucleotide sequence: TGTGCCTGGAGTGGGACAGGGAACAATCAGCCCCAGCATTTT.

V is TRBV6-5 and J is TRBJ1-2, with D tentatively TRBD1 (5 bases). Germline assignment: CDR1 MNHEY and CDR2 SVGAGI. This CDR3 region has 14 residues. Trimming pared 0 bases from V and 8 bases from J, leaving 13 bases between. CDR3 sequence (DNA): TGTGCCAGCAGTTACTCGGCTACAGGAGAGGGCTACACCTTC. It encodes CASSYSATGEGYTF.

The chain has TRBV27 and TRBJ1-2; 9 bases align to TRBD1. Germline CDR1 MNHEY, CDR2 SMNVEV (reference sequence). Losses at the gene ends were 3 bases for V and 6 bases for J; bases not matched to a gene: 2. The CDR3 has 13 residues. CDR3 amino acids: CASSLGQGDGYTF. The DNA for the CDR3 is TGTGCCAGCAGTTTGGGACAGGGCGATGGCTACACCTTC.

This clone is a singleton in its sample. The chain has TRBV3-1 (or the pseudogene TRBV3-2) and TRBJ1-1, with unresolved D. V was clipped by 4 bases and J by 1 base, with 7 bases between them. Germline CDR1 is LGHDT and CDR2 is YNNKEL (reference sequence). There are 13 residues in the CDR3. The CDR3, as DNA: TGTGCCAGCAGCCCCCCATCGAACACTGAAGCTTTCTTT. It specifies CASSPPSNTEAFF.

V gene TRBV3-1 (or the pseudogene TRBV3-2) combines with J gene TRBJ2-3; the D gene is possibly TRBD2 (5 bases). The CDR3 has 13 amino acids. Germline V lookup: CDR1 LGHDT, CDR2 YNNKEL (reference sequence). V gave up 4 bases and J gave up 3 bases, with 8 bases separating them. The CDR3 coding sequence is TGTGCCAGCAGCCCCAGAGGGACAGATACGCAGTATTTT. This gives the protein CASSPRGTDTQYF.

This clone showed up just a few times. The chain employs TRBV30 and TRBJ2-1; D gene unclear. CDR3 length equals 14 residues. CDR1 is GTSNPN and CDR2 is SVGIG in the germline V gene (reference sequence). The V end lost 2 bases, the J end lost 0 bases, and 8 bases lay between the germline ends. For the CDR3, the DNA is TGTGCCTGGAGTTATCTAGGCTCCTACAATGAGCAGTTCTTC. Translated: CAWSYLGSYNEQFF.

The rearrangement uses TRBV18 and TRBJ1-4; D perhaps matches TRBD1 (5 bases). The CDR3 spans 16 residues. Germline V gene data show CDR1 as KGHSH and CDR2 as LQKENI. V lost 1 base, J lost 5 bases, and 14 bases lay in between. The CDR3 DNA reads TGTGCCAGCTCACCACAAGAGGCAGGGCCGAATGAAAAACTGTTTTTT. Protein product: CASSPQEAGPNEKLFF.

A single count supports this clone. The rearrangement joins TRBV9 to TRBJ1-5; D perhaps matches TRBD1 (6 bases). CDR3 length: 13 amino acids. Germline CDR1 is SGDLS and CDR2 is YYNGEE. V lost 4 bases to trimming and J lost 5 bases, with 10 bases between them. CDR3 loop: CASSLGGHQPQHF. CDR3 nucleotide sequence: TGTGCCAGCAGCCTAGGGGGGCATCAGCCCCAGCATTTT. The variable domain in full, with the rest retrieved from reference TRBV9 and TRBJ1-5, is DSGVTQTPKHLITATGQRVTLRCSPRSGDLSVYWYQQSLDQGLQFLIQYYNGEERAKGNILERFSAQQFPDLHSELNLSSLELGDSALYFCASSLGGHQPQHFGDGTRLSIL.

This chain uses TRBV11-1 with TRBJ2-1; TRBD2 aligns across 7 bases. Germline CDR1 and CDR2: SGHAT and FQDESV (reference sequence). This CDR3 has 15 residues. The V gene end was trimmed by 5 bases and the J gene end by 7 bases; junction bases not matched to a gene: 11. The CDR3 protein is CASSTRPVGGNEQFF. Written as DNA, the CDR3 is TGTGCCAGCAGCACCCGACCTGTGGGGGGGAATGAGCAGTTCTTC.

This clone was recorded once. The chain employs TRBV6-5 and TRBJ1-6; 7 bases align to TRBD1. From germline, CDR1 is MNHEY and CDR2 SVGAGI. The trim removed 8 bases at V and 14 bases at J, leaving 15 bases unmatched. CDR3 length: 14 amino acids. CDR3 residues: CASRTGTEGKALHF. In nucleotides, the CDR3 is TGTGCCAGCCGAACGGGGACAGAAGGCAAAGCCCTCCACTTT.

The V gene is TRBV9, the J gene TRBJ2-2; a possible D gene is TRBD2 (5 bases). Trimming left V 4 bases short and J 6 bases short, with 19 bases between. Germline CDR1 is SGDLS and CDR2 is YYNGEE. CDR3 length: 16 amino acids. CDR3 DNA sequence: TGTGCCAGCAGCTCAAGGCGGGCCGCCGACTCCGGGGAGCTGTTTTTT. This gives the protein CASSSRRAADSGELFF.

The gene calls are TRBV7-6 and TRBJ1-5, with D possibly matching TRBD1 (5 bases). Deletions cut 5 bases from V and 4 bases from J, with 9 bases between. There are 13 residues in the CDR3. The germline V gene encodes CDR1 SGHVS and CDR2 FNYEAQ. The CDR3 spells CASSRQLNQPQHF. CDR3 sequence (DNA): TGTGCCAGCAGCCGACAGTTGAATCAGCCCCAGCATTTT.

The chain employs TRBV11-2 and TRBJ2-7; 7 positions match TRBD1. This CDR3 region has 14 residues. J was trimmed by 6 bases and V by 4 bases; bases with no gene match: 9. CDR1 SGHAT and CDR2 FQNNGV come from the germline V gene. Here the CDR3 reads CASSSNEGGGEQYV. As DNA, the CDR3 is TGTGCCAGCAGCTCCAACGAAGGGGGCGGCGAGCAGTACGTC.

This clone was counted only a few times. The rearrangement joins TRBV5-1 to TRBJ1-2; 7 nucleotides match TRBD1. V was clipped by 5 bases and J by 0 bases; unmatched bases: 10. This CDR3 comprises 16 residues. The V gene's germline CDR1 is SGHRS and CDR2 YFSETQ. The CDR3 DNA sequence: TGCGCCAGCAGTCGCATCACAGGGGTAGCTAACTATGGCTACACCTTC. It specifies CASSRITGVANYGYTF.

This chain joins TRBV6-4 and TRBJ2-1; D remains unclear. Trimming left V 0 bases short and J 2 bases short, with 14 bases between. This CDR3 contains 17 residues. Germline V lookup: CDR1 MRHNA, CDR2 SNTAGT. The CDR3 loop reads CASSDSHTKRPYNEQFF. CDR3 DNA: TGTGCCAGCAGTGACTCGCACACCAAGAGGCCCTACAATGAGCAGTTCTTC.

This clone occurred once. The V call is TRBV11-2, the J call TRBJ1-1; tentative D call: TRBD1 (6 bases). In germline, CDR1 is SGHAT, CDR2 FQNNGV. The germline V and J ends were trimmed by 4 bases and 3 bases, with 15 bases remaining between them. The CDR3 has 15 amino acids. CDR3 residues: CASSSGGGSYTEAFF. CDR3 bases: TGTGCCAGCAGCTCTGGGGGGGGCTCGTACACTGAAGCTTTCTTT.

This clone was found once. This sequence joins TRBV2 and TRBJ1-1, with 7 positions matching TRBD1. V dropped 10 bases and J dropped 3; count of bases not matched to a gene: 8. This CDR3 region has 13 residues. CDR1 and CDR2 (germline): SNHLY, FYNNEI. Written as DNA, the CDR3 is TGTGCCACCCTGGAGGGGGCCGACACTGAAGCTTTCTTT. Its protein is CATLEGADTEAFF.

The V and J genes are TRBV20-1 and TRBJ1-4; the match to TRBD1 covers 7 bases. Germline trimming cut 3 bases from V and 6 bases from J; bases unmatched to any gene: 7. Germline V gene data show CDR1 as DFQATT and CDR2 as SNEGSKA (reference sequence). The CDR3 consists of 14 residues. The DNA of the CDR3 is TGCAGTGCTAGTTCGACAGGGTTGTATGAAAAACTGTTTTTT. It codes for CSASSTGLYEKLFF.

DNA of the CDR3: TGCGCCAAACCAGGGGCTAACTATGGCTACACCTTC. Its protein product is CAKPGANYGYTF. The chain couples TRBV10-1 to TRBJ1-2, with D tentatively TRBD1 (6 bases). There are 12 residues in the CDR3. Germline V CDR1 and CDR2: WNHNN, SYGVQD (reference sequence). Trimming took off 10 bases at V and 0 bases at J, with 9 bases between the two ends.

V and J are TRBV9 and TRBJ2-5; D gene unclear. This CDR3 is 13 amino acids long. V dropped 1 base and J dropped 5 bases, with 9 bases sitting between them. CDR1 SGDLS and CDR2 YYNGEE come from the germline V gene. Here the CDR3 reads CASSVSWSETQYF. CDR3 DNA sequence: TGTGCCAGCAGCGTAAGCTGGTCGGAGACCCAGTACTTC.